The rows below give T cell receptor beta chains drawn from one sample of a study of OX40 agonist ivuxolimab in advanced cancers. The table came from immunoSEQ multiplex PCR; TCRdb's copy has only in-frame clones and leaves some out. The sample holds under 15,000 clones, 65% to 80% seen once. Sequenced here: CD4+ or CD8+ T cells sorted from blood, sampled in a trial of the OX40 agonist ivuxolimab. The receptors come from an adult with an advanced solid tumor such as melanoma, head and neck, liver or kidney cancer. CDR3s include the opening cysteine and the closing phenylalanine or tryptophan. Fields, in order: V gene, CDR3 protein.

V gene: TRBV11-2; CDR3 protein: CASSLGGSNQPQHF
V gene: TRBV4-1; CDR3 protein: CASSQDPADPYGYTF
V gene: TRBV6-1; CDR3 protein: CASSEATRRDYGYTF
V gene: TRBV29-1; CDR3 protein: CSVEADRVPDTQYF
V gene: TRBV27; CDR3 protein: CASSLSLGGGANGYTF
V gene: TRBV29-1; CDR3 protein: CSVRTGNSNYGYTF
V gene: TRBV5-8; CDR3 protein: CASSLDPQGQLRDEQFF
V gene: TRBV25-1; CDR3 protein: CASSERGQNYGYTF
V gene: TRBV11-2; CDR3 protein: CASSLVAGSSYNEQFF
V gene: TRBV18; CDR3 protein: CASSHYETSHETQYF
V gene: TRBV5-1; CDR3 protein: CASSLVSEQFF
V gene: TRBV27; CDR3 protein: CASSRFRDISSYEQYF
V gene: TRBV6-5; CDR3 protein: CASREGFYTF
V gene: TRBV28; CDR3 protein: CASSLEYNEQFF
V gene: TRBV29-1; CDR3 protein: CSVDDSGRNTGELFF
V gene: TRBV4-1; CDR3 protein: CASSQVATEAFF
V gene: TRBV9; CDR3 protein: CASSVASTGSTGDIQYF
V gene: TRBV25-1; CDR3 protein: CASSPGAPYEQYF
V gene: TRBV27; CDR3 protein: CASSHRTGANYGYTF
V gene: TRBV2; CDR3 protein: CANEPGLGPNEQFF
V gene: TRBV5-4; CDR3 protein: CASSLGNTGELFF
V gene: TRBV23-1; CDR3 protein: CASSHISTASTDTQYF
V gene: TRBV11-2; CDR3 protein: CASSSWVQSPTNEKLFF
V gene: TRBV6-5; CDR3 protein: CASRRRGNTEAFF
V gene: TRBV27; CDR3 protein: CASRLWDGETQYF
V gene: TRBV4-2; CDR3 protein: CASSQEQGNEQFF
V gene: TRBV28; CDR3 protein: CASKAGKQETQYF
V gene: TRBV5-1; CDR3 protein: CASSTEGGGGPTGELFF
V gene: TRBV28; CDR3 protein: CASTILAGVVGGELFF
V gene: TRBV10-3; CDR3 protein: CATLSGGRGTDQETQYF
V gene: TRBV27; CDR3 protein: CASRTVANTGELFF
V gene: TRBV19; CDR3 protein: CASRDDRGGNEQFF
V gene: TRBV29-1; CDR3 protein: CSVVEGRRGEQFF
V gene: TRBV13; CDR3 protein: CASSSRDLNEKLFF
V gene: TRBV4-3; CDR3 protein: CASSQENTGKNIQYF
V gene: TRBV15; CDR3 protein: CATSRINTEAFF
V gene: TRBV29-1; CDR3 protein: CSVDGSTERANTEAFF
V gene: TRBV5-1; CDR3 protein: CASSLGDYGNNEQFF
V gene: TRBV6-5; CDR3 protein: CASSSPGLAGAVQFF
V gene: TRBV9; CDR3 protein: CASTGTGRRKGYTF
V gene: TRBV6-6; CDR3 protein: CASSYSRGQNEAFF
V gene: TRBV25-1; CDR3 protein: CATVQGETQYF
V gene: TRBV7-8; CDR3 protein: CASSSQSDTYGYTF
V gene: TRBV28; CDR3 protein: CASSLGQGFRQPQHF
V gene: TRBV15; CDR3 protein: CATSKGQGRNTGELFF
V gene: TRBV9; CDR3 protein: CASSVVEGWGISGNTIYF
V gene: TRBV10-2; CDR3 protein: CASSDTGGYNEQFF
V gene: TRBV9; CDR3 protein: CASSSWTRVDLYNEQFF
V gene: TRBV6-5; CDR3 protein: CASSYAGASSYEQYF
V gene: TRBV4-3; CDR3 protein: CASSQDGLAKNIQYF
V gene: TRBV10-1; CDR3 protein: CASSGDRVEQFF
V gene: TRBV27; CDR3 protein: CASSPGQGNQPQHF
V gene: TRBV15; CDR3 protein: CATSQDARRAPNEKLFF
V gene: TRBV4-1; CDR3 protein: CASSQEVGTKYEQYF
V gene: TRBV7-6; CDR3 protein: CASSLDRVNTEAFF
V gene: TRBV29-1; CDR3 protein: CSVEGGRANYGYTF